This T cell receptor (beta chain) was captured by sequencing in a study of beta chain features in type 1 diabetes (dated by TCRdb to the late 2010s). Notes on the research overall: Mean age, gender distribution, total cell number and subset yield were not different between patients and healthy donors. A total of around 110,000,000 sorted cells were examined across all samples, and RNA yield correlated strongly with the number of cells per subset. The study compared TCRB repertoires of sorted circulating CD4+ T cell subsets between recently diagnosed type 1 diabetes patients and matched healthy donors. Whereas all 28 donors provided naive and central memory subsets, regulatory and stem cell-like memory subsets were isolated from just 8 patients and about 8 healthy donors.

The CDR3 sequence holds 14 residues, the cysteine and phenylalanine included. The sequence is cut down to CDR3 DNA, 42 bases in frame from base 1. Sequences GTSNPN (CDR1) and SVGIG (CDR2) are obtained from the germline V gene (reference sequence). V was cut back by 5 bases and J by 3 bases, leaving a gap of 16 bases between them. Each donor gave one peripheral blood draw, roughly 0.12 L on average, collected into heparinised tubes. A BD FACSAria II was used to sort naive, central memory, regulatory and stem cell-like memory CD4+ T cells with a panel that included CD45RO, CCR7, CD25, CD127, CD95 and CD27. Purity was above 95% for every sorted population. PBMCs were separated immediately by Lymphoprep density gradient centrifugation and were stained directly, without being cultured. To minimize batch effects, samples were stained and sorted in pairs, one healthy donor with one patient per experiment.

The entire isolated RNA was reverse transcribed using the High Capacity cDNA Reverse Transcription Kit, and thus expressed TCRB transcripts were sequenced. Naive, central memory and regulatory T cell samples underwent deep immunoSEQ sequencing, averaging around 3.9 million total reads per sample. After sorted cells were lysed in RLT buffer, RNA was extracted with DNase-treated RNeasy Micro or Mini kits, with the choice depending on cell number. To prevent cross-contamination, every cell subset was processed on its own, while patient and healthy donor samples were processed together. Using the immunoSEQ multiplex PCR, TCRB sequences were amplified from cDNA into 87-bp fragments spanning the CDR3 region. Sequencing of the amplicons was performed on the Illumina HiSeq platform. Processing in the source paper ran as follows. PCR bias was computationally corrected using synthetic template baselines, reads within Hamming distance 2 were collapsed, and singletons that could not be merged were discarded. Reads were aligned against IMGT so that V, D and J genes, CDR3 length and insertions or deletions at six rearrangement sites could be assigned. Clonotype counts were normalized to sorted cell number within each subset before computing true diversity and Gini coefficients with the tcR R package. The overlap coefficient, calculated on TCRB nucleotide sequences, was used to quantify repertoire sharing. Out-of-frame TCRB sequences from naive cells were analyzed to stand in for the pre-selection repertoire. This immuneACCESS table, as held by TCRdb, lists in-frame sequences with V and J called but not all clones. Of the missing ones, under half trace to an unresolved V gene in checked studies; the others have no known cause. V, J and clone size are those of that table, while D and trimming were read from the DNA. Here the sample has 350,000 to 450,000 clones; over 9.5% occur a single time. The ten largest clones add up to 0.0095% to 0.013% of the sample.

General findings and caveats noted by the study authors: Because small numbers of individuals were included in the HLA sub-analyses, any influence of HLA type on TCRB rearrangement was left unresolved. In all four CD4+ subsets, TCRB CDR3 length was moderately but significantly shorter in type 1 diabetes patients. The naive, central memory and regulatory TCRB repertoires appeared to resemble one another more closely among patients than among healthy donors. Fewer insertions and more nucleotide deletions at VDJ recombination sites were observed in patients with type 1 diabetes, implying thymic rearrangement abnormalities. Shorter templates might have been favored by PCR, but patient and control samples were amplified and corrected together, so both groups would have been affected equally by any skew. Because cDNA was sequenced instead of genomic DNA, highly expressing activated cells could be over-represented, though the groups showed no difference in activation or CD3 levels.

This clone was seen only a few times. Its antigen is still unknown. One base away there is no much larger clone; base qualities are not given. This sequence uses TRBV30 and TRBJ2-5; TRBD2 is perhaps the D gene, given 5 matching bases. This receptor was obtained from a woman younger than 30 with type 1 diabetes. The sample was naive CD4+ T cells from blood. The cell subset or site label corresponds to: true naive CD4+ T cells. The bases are TGTGCCTGGGGACTTGCAGTAGTCAAAGAGACCCAGTACTTC. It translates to CAWGLAVVKETQYF.